One sample yielded the 17 T cell receptor beta chains listed below, sequenced in a study of cytomegalovirus exposure and HLA in healthy donors. This table comes from immunoSEQ multiplex PCR, and its TCRdb copy is limited to in-frame clones, with some not included. The sample has fewer than 120,000 clones, approximately 89% seen once. Material: PBMCs. These receptors all come from a woman in her late teens or twenties in good health and CMV-seronegative.

The genes are TRBV2 and TRBJ2-5; D perhaps matches TRBD1 (7 bases). CDR1 is SNHLY, CDR2 FYNNEI, per germline. The CDR3 has 14 amino acids. V was cut by 4 bases and J by 5 bases, with 14 bases left in between. The chain's CDR3 is CASSGQGGWETQYF. CDR3 DNA sequence: TGTGCCAGCAGTGGCCAGGGGGGATGGGAGACCCAGTACTTC.

The rearrangement links TRBV9 to TRBJ2-7, with 10 nucleotides matching TRBD1. CDR3 length: 14 residues. J gave up 3 bases and V 0 bases, and 0 bases lay outside the gene matches. Germline values: CDR1 SGDLS, CDR2 YYNGEE. CDR3 loop: CASSVGDRGYEQYF. Here the CDR3 DNA reads TGTGCCAGCAGCGTAGGGGACAGGGGCTACGAGCAGTACTTC. Full variable domain (rest looked up from reference TRBV9 and TRBJ2-7): DSGVTQTPKHLITATGQRVTLRCSPRSGDLSVYWYQQSLDQGLQFLIQYYNGEERAKGNILERFSAQQFPDLHSELNLSSLELGDSALYFCASSVGDRGYEQYFGPGTRLTVT.

The chain couples TRBV9 to TRBJ1-3; D call uncertain. Trimming took 0 bases from V and 0 from J, leaving 7 bases between them. Germline loops: CDR1 SGDLS, CDR2 YYNGEE. This CDR3 comprises 15 residues. The CDR3 sequence: CASSVAQASGNTIYF. The CDR3, as DNA: TGTGCCAGCAGCGTAGCGCAGGCCTCTGGAAACACCATATATTTT.

The chain employs TRBV7-2 and TRBJ1-1; D not certain. This CDR3 has 16 residues. CDR1 and CDR2 from the germline V gene are SGHTA and FQGNSA. V lost 2 bases to trimming and J lost 6 bases, with 19 bases between them. CDR3 sequence: CASSLSAGSGVAEAFF. The CDR3 DNA reads TGTGCCAGCAGCTTATCCGCAGGCAGCGGCGTCGCTGAAGCTTTCTTT.

The gene calls are TRBV18 and TRBJ1-1; 8 bases are a match to TRBD1. Losses at the gene ends were 3 bases for V and 1 base for J; bases not matched to a gene: 1. This CDR3 has 14 amino acids. CDR1 is KGHSH, CDR2 LQKENI, per germline. The CDR3 DNA reads as TGTGCCAGCTCACCGCAGGGGGCGAACACTGAAGCTTTCTTT. It is translated as CASSPQGANTEAFF.

The chain links TRBV7-2 to TRBJ1-5; D uncertain. Germline V gene data show CDR1 as SGHTA and CDR2 as FQGNSA. Trimming removed 8 bases at V and 4 bases at J, with 12 bases between. This CDR3 has 13 residues. Here the CDR3 DNA reads TGTGCCAGCCGTTCCTTCGGGAATCAGCCCCAGCATTTT. Residues: CASRSFGNQPQHF.

The V and J genes are TRBV19 and TRBJ1-1, with D possibly being TRBD1 (6 bases). This CDR3 spans 14 amino acids. V dropped 5 bases and J dropped 4 bases, with 14 bases sitting between them. Per germline, CDR1 LNHDA and CDR2 SQIVND (reference sequence). The CDR3 DNA follows: TGTGCCAGTAGTTACAGGGATAAGTTCACTGAAGCTTTCTTT. Encoded protein: CASSYRDKFTEAFF.

This chain joins TRBV28 and TRBJ1-6; D is undetermined. The V gene lost 6 bases and the J gene lost 15 bases, with 18 bases spanning the gap. In germline, CDR1 is MDHEN, CDR2 SYDVKM. This CDR3 is built from 13 residues. In DNA form, the CDR3 reads TGTGCCAGCAGATCGGTCGAAGCCAACCTCCTCCACTTT. It encodes CASRSVEANLLHF. The full variable domain, with the rest looked up from reference TRBV28 and TRBJ1-6, is DVKVTQSSRYLVKRTGEKVFLECVQDMDHENMFWYRQDPGLGLRLIYFSYDVKMKEKGDIPEGYSVSREKKERFSLILESASTNQTSMYLCASRSVEANLLHFGNGTRLTVT.

This chain uses TRBV29-1 with TRBJ2-5, with a tentative D call TRBD1 (6 bases). CDR1 and CDR2 (germline): SQVTM, ANQGSEA. The CDR3 consists of 14 residues. V dropped 3 bases and J dropped 4 bases, with 15 bases sitting between them. CDR3 in amino acids: CSVEGHRVSETQYF. CDR3 DNA sequence: TGCAGCGTTGAGGGACACAGGGTATCAGAGACCCAGTACTTC.

V and J are TRBV9 and TRBJ1-2, with 9 bases lining up with TRBD1. Trimming removed 5 bases from V and 10 bases from J; junction bases left unmatched: 21. Germline CDR1 SGDLS, CDR2 YYNGEE. This CDR3 contains 17 residues. CDR3 nucleotides: TGTGCCAGCAGGAACCGGGACAGGGCTGGTCCGGGAGTCGACTACACCTTC. It specifies CASRNRDRAGPGVDYTF. Combining the CDR3 with reference TRBV9 and TRBJ1-2 gives the whole variable domain DSGVTQTPKHLITATGQRVTLRCSPRSGDLSVYWYQQSLDQGLQFLIQYYNGEERAKGNILERFSAQQFPDLHSELNLSSLELGDSALYFCASRNRDRAGPGVDYTFGSGTRLTVV.

This CDR3 reads CASSPSNGGNQPQHF. In nucleotides, the CDR3 is TGTGCCAGCTCACCTTCAAACGGGGGCAATCAGCCCCAGCATTTT. This chain connects TRBV18 to TRBJ1-5; no clear D gene. This CDR3 comprises 15 residues. Trimming stripped 3 bases from V and 2 bases from J, with 11 bases between. Per the germline V gene, CDR1 is KGHSH and CDR2 is LQKENI.

The V and J genes are TRBV5-6 and TRBJ2-1; 7 nucleotides agree with TRBD2. The CDR3 extends over 13 amino acids. V lost 6 bases to trimming and J lost 2 bases; unmatched junction nucleotides: 2. CDR1 SGHDT and CDR2 YYEEEE come from the germline V gene. The CDR3 DNA follows: TGTGCCAGCACCGGGACTACCTACAATGAGCAGTTCTTC. This sequence encodes CASTGTTYNEQFF.

The chain has TRBV19 and TRBJ2-7, with TRBD1 as a possible D gene (6 bases). CDR3 size: 15 residues. V was cut by 0 bases and J by 2 bases, with 11 bases left in between. Germline V gene data show CDR1 as LNHDA and CDR2 as SQIVND (reference sequence). The CDR3 nucleotides are TGTGCCAGTAGTATAGACCGGGACATCACCTACGAGCAGTACTTC. Translation: CASSIDRDITYEQYF.

The chain carries TRBV28 and TRBJ2-2; 10 bases align to TRBD2. The CDR3 has 18 amino acids. Unmatched junction bases numbered 8, after V lost 2 bases and J lost 2 bases. Germline V gives CDR1 MDHEN, CDR2 SYDVKM. The CDR3 nucleotides are TGTGCCAGCAGTTTAATTTCTAGCGGGGGAGTAAACACCGGGGAGCTGTTTTTT. Amino acid sequence: CASSLISSGGVNTGELFF.

The chain recombines TRBV7-6 with TRBJ1-2, with TRBD1 identical over 8 bases. The CDR3 has 14 amino acids. With V trimmed by 3 bases and J by 8 bases, 8 bases remained unmatched. Looked up from germline, CDR1 is SGHVS and CDR2 is FNYEAQ. Here the CDR3 reads CASSLGQGAFGYTF. CDR3 DNA: TGTGCCAGCAGCTTGGGGCAGGGGGCGTTCGGCTACACCTTC.

The gene calls are TRBV5-5 and TRBJ2-7, with TRBD1 matching 9 bases. CDR3 length: 15 amino acids. The trim removed 0 bases at V and 3 bases at J, leaving 4 bases unmatched. Germline values: CDR1 SGHKS, CDR2 YYEKEE (reference sequence). The CDR3: CASSLARDRVYEQYF. CDR3 in DNA: TGTGCCAGCAGCTTGGCTCGGGACAGGGTCTACGAGCAGTACTTC. Filled out from reference TRBV5-5 and TRBJ2-7, the complete variable domain reads DAGVTQSPTHLIKTRGQQVTLRCSPISGHKSVSWYQQVLGQGPQFIFQYYEKEERGRGNFPDRFSARQFPNYSSELNVNALLLGDSALYLCASSLARDRVYEQYFGPGTRLTVT.

The gene calls are TRBV6-9 and TRBJ2-7, with TRBD1 as a possible D gene (6 bases). This CDR3 contains 13 residues. The germline V gene encodes CDR1 MNHGY and CDR2 SVAAGI. The germline V and J ends were trimmed by 8 bases and 0 bases, with 11 bases remaining between them. The CDR3 loop reads CASWGLHSYEQYF. CDR3 sequence (DNA): TGTGCCAGCTGGGGGCTCCACTCCTACGAGCAGTACTTC.